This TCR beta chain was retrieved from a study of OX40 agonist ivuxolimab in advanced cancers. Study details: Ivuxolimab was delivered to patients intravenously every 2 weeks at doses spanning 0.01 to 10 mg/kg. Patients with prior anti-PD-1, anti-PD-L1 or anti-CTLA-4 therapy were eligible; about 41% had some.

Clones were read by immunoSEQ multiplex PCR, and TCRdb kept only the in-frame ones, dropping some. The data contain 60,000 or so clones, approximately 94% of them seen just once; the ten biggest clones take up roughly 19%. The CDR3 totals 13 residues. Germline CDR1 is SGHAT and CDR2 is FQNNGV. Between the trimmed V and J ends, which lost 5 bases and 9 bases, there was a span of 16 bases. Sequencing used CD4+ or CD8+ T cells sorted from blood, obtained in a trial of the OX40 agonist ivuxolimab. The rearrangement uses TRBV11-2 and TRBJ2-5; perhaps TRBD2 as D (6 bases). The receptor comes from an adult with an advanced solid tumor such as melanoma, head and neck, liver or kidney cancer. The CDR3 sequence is CASSPDDSGAQYF. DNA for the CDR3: TGTGCCAGCAGCCCGGACGACTCGGGGGCCCAGTACTTC.